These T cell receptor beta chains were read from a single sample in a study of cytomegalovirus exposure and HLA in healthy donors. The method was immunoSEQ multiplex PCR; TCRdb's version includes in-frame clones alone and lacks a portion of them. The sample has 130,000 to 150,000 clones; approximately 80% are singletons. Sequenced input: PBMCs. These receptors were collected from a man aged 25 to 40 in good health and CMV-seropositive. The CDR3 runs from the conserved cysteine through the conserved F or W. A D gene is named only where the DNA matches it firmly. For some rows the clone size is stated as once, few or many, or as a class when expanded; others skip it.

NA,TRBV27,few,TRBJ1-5,TGTGCCAGCAGCTACACAGGAATTAATCAGCCCCAGCATTTT,CASSYTGINQPQHF
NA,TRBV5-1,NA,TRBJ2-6,TGCGCCAGCAGCTTGTCTACAGGTGGATCTGGGGCCAACGGCCTGACTTTC,CASSLSTGGSGANGLTF
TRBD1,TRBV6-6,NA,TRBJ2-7,TGTGCCAGCAGTTACGCAGGGGGTCCCTACGAGCAGTACTTC,CASSYAGGPYEQYF
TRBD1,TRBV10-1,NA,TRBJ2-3,TGCGCCAGCAGTGAGCACAGGGGGCGCACCACAGATACGCAGTATTTT,CASSEHRGRTTDTQYF
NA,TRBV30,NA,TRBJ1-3,TGTGCCGTTCTGGGCGGGGGGAGAAACACCATATATTTT,CAVLGGGRNTIYF
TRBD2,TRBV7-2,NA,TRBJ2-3,TGTGCCAGCAGCTTAGTGGCTAGCGGGACTAGCACAGATACGCAGTATTTT,CASSLVASGTSTDTQYF
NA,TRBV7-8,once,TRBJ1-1,TGTGCCAGCAGCTTCCAGGGTGGTCCCCTTGAAGCTTTCTTT,CASSFQGGPLEAFF
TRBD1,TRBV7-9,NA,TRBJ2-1,TGTGCCAGCAGCCTACCGACAGGGGCCTACAATGAGCAGTTCTTC,CASSLPTGAYNEQFF
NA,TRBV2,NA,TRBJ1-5,TGTGCCAGCAGCTACTCGACAGCCACTAATCAGCCCCAGCATTTT,CASSYSTATNQPQHF
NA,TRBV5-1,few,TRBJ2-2,TGCGCCAGCAGCTTGGGGAGTAACACCGGGGAGCTGTTTTTT,CASSLGSNTGELFF
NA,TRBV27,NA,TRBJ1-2,TGTGCCAATGGACGGAAGGGACATTATAACTATGGCTACACCTTC,CANGRKGHYNYGYTF
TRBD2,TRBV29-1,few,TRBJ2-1,TGCAGCGTTGAGGGGACTAGGGGTGCCAATGAGCAGTTCTTC,CSVEGTRGANEQFF
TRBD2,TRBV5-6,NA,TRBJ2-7,TGTGCCAGCAGCTTGTTGGTAGCGGGGGCGTACGAGCAGTACTTC,CASSLLVAGAYEQYF
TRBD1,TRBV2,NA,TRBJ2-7,TGTGCCAGCAGTGAACAGGGGGCCGGGTACGAGCAGTACTTC,CASSEQGAGYEQYF
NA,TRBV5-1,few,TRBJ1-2,TGCGCCAGCAGCTTTGGAGGGCGCGACTATGGCTACACCTTC,CASSFGGRDYGYTF
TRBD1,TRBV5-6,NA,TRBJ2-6,TGTGCCAGCAGCCAGGGACAGGGGGTCTCTGGGGCCAACGTCCTGACTTTC,CASSQGQGVSGANVLTF